The 19 T cell receptor beta chains listed next were all sequenced from one sample in a study of CD8 T cells in Susac syndrome. Random hexamers primed reverse transcription of 0.5 to 1 ug RNA. TCRdb processed the immunoSEQ multiplex PCR reads anew with MiXCR; each CDR3 protein has one entry. The sample contains about 240,000 distinct CDR3 sequences, approximately 95% of which appear only once. Sequenced input: CD4+ T cells from PBMCs. These receptors all stem from a human donor with Susac syndrome.

This chain uses TRBV20-1 with TRBJ2-7; the D gene could be TRBD1 or TRBD2 (5 bases each). The CDR3 loop spans 13 amino acids. Trimming took off 5 bases at V and 6 bases at J, with 17 bases between the two ends. Germline loops: CDR1 DFQATT, CDR2 SNEGSKA (reference sequence). This CDR3 is CSALPDKGSEQYF. In DNA form, the CDR3 reads TGCAGTGCTCTTCCTGACAAGGGGAGCGAGCAGTACTTC.

This chain connects TRBV28 to TRBJ1-2, with 10 nucleotides matching TRBD1. Germline V gives CDR1 MDHEN, CDR2 SYDVKM. Trimming cost V 6 bases and J 8 bases; bases outside gene matches: 9. CDR3 length equals 14 residues. The CDR3 nucleotides read TGTGCCAGCAGGGAAACGGACAGGGGGAGAGGCTACACCTTC. Residues: CASRETDRGRGYTF.

CDR3 nucleotides: TGCAGTGCTAGTGCGGGGGCTCAGCCCCAGCATTTT. Protein: CSASAGAQPQHF. The V gene is TRBV20-1, the J gene TRBJ1-5, with a weak D call TRBD1 (6 bases). The germline V gene has CDR1 DFQATT and CDR2 SNEGSKA (reference sequence). This CDR3 comprises 12 residues. Trimming left V 3 bases short and J 6 bases short, with 9 bases between.

The chain has TRBV6-5 and TRBJ1-1; TRBD1 is a possible D gene (6 bases). V dropped 6 bases and J dropped 3 bases, with 14 bases sitting between them. The CDR3 consists of 14 residues. Germline CDR1 is MNHEY and CDR2 is SVGAGI. DNA of the CDR3: TGTGCCAGCAGGCTCACAGGGCTGCACACTGAAGCTTTCTTT. Amino acids: CASRLTGLHTEAFF.

The rearrangement links TRBV19 to TRBJ2-5, with D unresolved. V lost 4 bases and J lost 0, with 6 bases in between. The CDR3 runs 13 residues. CDR1 LNHDA and CDR2 SQIVND come from the germline V gene (reference sequence). CDR3 in amino acids: CASSSSNQETQYF. The DNA for the CDR3 is TGTGCCAGTAGTAGCAGCAACCAAGAGACCCAGTACTTC.

The genes are TRBV5-1 and TRBJ2-2, with D perhaps TRBD2 (5 bases). Germline CDR1 SGHRS, CDR2 YFSETQ. The V end lost 4 bases, the J end lost 8 bases, and 12 bases lay between the germline ends. The CDR3 covers 13 residues. CDR3 DNA sequence: TGCGCCAGCAGCCCCGGGGTGGCGGGGGAGCTGTTTTTT. Its translation: CASSPGVAGELFF.

CDR3 region: CSARTQTSGRQETQYF. The CDR3 coding sequence is TGCAGTGCTAGAACCCAAACTAGCGGACGCCAAGAGACCCAGTACTTC. This sequence joins TRBV20-1 and TRBJ2-5; 8 nucleotides line up with TRBD2. Losses at the gene ends were 2 bases for V and 1 base for J; bases not matched to a gene: 9. The germline V gene has CDR1 DFQATT and CDR2 SNEGSKA (reference sequence). The CDR3 runs 16 residues.

The chain carries TRBV6-5 and TRBJ1-5; maybe TRBD1 (5 bases). Trimming took 2 bases from V and 7 from J, leaving 9 bases between them. This CDR3 has 13 amino acids. Germline V gives CDR1 MNHEY, CDR2 SVGAGI. CDR3 sequence reads: CASSYGHGQPQHF. CDR3 in DNA: TGTGCCAGCAGTTACGGACATGGGCAGCCCCAGCATTTT.

The CDR3, as DNA: TGCAGTGCTAGCTTAAATCCCGGGACTCTCGGGGAAAAACTGTTTTTT. This sequence encodes CSASLNPGTLGEKLFF. The V call is TRBV20-1, the J call TRBJ1-4; possibly TRBD1 for D (5 bases). The CDR3 has 16 amino acids. CDR1 and CDR2 from the germline V gene are DFQATT and SNEGSKA (reference sequence). V lost 3 bases and J 8 bases, leaving 22 bases between the germline ends.

The chain carries TRBV12-3 or TRBV12-4 and TRBJ1-2; the D gene is possibly TRBD1 (5 bases). Trimming stripped 8 bases from V and 2 bases from J, with 12 bases between. The CDR3 loop spans 13 amino acids. In DNA form, the CDR3 reads TGTGCCAGCGGTTCCCAGGGAAACTATGGCTACACCTTC. This codes for CASGSQGNYGYTF.

V and J are TRBV28 and TRBJ2-1; D might be TRBD2 (5 bases). Germline lookup yields CDR1 MDHEN and CDR2 SYDVKM. V gave up 6 bases and J gave up 1 base, with 10 bases separating them. This CDR3 comprises 14 residues. CDR3 in amino acids: CASSTSRSYNEQFF. The CDR3 bases are TGTGCCAGCAGCACTAGTAGGTCCTACAATGAGCAGTTCTTC.

The rearrangement links TRBV18 to TRBJ2-7; perhaps TRBD2 as D (6 bases). The germline V and J ends were trimmed by 3 bases and 2 bases, with 14 bases remaining between them. CDR3 length equals 15 residues. The germline V gene encodes CDR1 KGHSH and CDR2 LQKENI. The CDR3: CASSPGGTEAYEQYF. The CDR3 DNA sequence: TGTGCCAGCTCACCCGGGGGTACAGAAGCCTACGAGCAGTACTTC.

The rearrangement links TRBV3-1 to TRBJ2-7; perhaps D is TRBD1 or TRBD2 (5 bases each). The CDR3 runs to 16 residues. V lost 0 bases to trimming and J lost 7 bases, with 19 bases between them. Germline V gives CDR1 LGHDT, CDR2 YNNKEL (reference sequence). The CDR3 here is CASSQDRPLRGYEQYF. DNA for the CDR3: TGTGCCAGCAGCCAAGATCGTCCCCTGAGGGGATATGAGCAGTACTTC.

The chain employs TRBV29-1 and TRBJ2-3; D is perhaps TRBD1 (5 bases). Per germline, CDR1 SQVTM and CDR2 ANQGSEA. This CDR3 contains 16 residues. Trimming took 3 bases from V and 2 from J, leaving 18 bases between them. CDR3 loop: CSVEFFGRVVTDTQYF. The CDR3, as DNA: TGCAGCGTTGAGTTTTTCGGCAGGGTGGTCACAGATACGCAGTATTTT.

V usage is TRBV29-1 and J usage is TRBJ1-1, with a weak D call TRBD1 (5 bases). V was pared by 7 bases and J by 3 bases, with 15 bases between. This CDR3 comprises 13 residues. Germline V gene data show CDR1 as SQVTM and CDR2 as ANQGSEA. CDR3 residues: CSGRGPPDTEAFF. The CDR3, as DNA: TGCAGCGGGCGGGGACCCCCGGACACTGAAGCTTTCTTT. Using reference TRBV29-1 and TRBJ1-1 for the parts outside the CDR3, the full variable domain is SAVISQKPSRDICQRGTSLTIQCQVDSQVTMMFWYRQQPGQSLTLIATANQGSEATYESGFVIDKFPISRPNLTFSTLTVSNMSPEDSSIYLCSGRGPPDTEAFFGQGTRLTVV.

This CDR3 reads CASSPSVRAGRDEQFF. The CDR3 DNA reads as TGCGCCAGCAGCCCTAGCGTGAGGGCGGGAAGGGATGAGCAGTTCTTC. V usage is TRBV5-1 and J usage is TRBJ2-1, with a possible D match to TRBD2 (6 bases). CDR1 SGHRS and CDR2 YFSETQ come from the germline V gene. The CDR3 contains 16 residues. V lost 4 bases to trimming and J lost 8 bases, with 22 bases between them.

This chain connects TRBV15 to TRBJ1-5; 12 nucleotides match TRBD1. The CDR3 runs to 16 residues. V shed 5 bases and J 2 bases; nucleotides not matched to a gene: 4. Germline loops: CDR1 LNHNV, CDR2 YYDKDF (reference sequence). The CDR3 DNA sequence: TGTGCCACCAGCCAGGGACAGGGGGCTGGCAATCAGCCCCAGCATTTT. It codes for CATSQGQGAGNQPQHF.

V usage is TRBV5-8 and J usage is TRBJ2-7, with D maybe TRBD2 (5 bases). Germline V gene data show CDR1 as SGHTS and CDR2 as YDEGEE. With 2 bases removed from V and 3 bases from J, the gap between germline ends came to 15 bases. CDR3 size: 15 residues. The CDR3 here is CASSFRSGGVYEQYF. CDR3 DNA sequence: TGTGCCAGCAGCTTTCGGAGCGGAGGTGTCTACGAGCAGTACTTC. Full variable domain (outside the CDR3, taken from reference TRBV5-8 and TRBJ2-7): EAGVTQSPTHLIKTRGQQATLRCSPISGHTSVYWYQQALGLGLQFLLWYDEGEERNRGNFPPRFSGRQFPNYSSELNVNALELEDSALYLCASSFRSGGVYEQYFGPGTRLTVT.

The rearrangement links TRBV20-1 to TRBJ2-5; D may be TRBD2 (5 bases). Trimming removed 3 bases at V and 2 bases at J, with 10 bases between. Germline V gives CDR1 DFQATT, CDR2 SNEGSKA (reference sequence). The CDR3 loop spans 13 amino acids. CDR3 DNA sequence: TGCAGTGCTAGGCAAGGAGGACAAGAGACCCAGTACTTC. Translating it yields CSARQGGQETQYF.